Shown below are 28 T cell receptor beta chains from a single sample sequenced in a study of CD8 T cells in ankylosing spondylitis. Their specific antigens are unknown. TCRdb independently ran MiXCR on the 5' RACE reads; one entry per CDR3 protein. The sample lists about 450,000 distinct CDR3 sequences, roughly a quarter occurring once. Regarding the study as a whole: For ankylosing spondylitis blood, a TCR beta motif of about eight highly homologous variants appeared characteristic.

The sample was blood, either unsorted or a sorted T cell fraction (not recorded which). These receptors came from a male donor with ankylosing spondylitis.

There are a few counts of this clonotype. The V and J genes are TRBV12-3 or TRBV12-4 and TRBJ2-1; D perhaps matches TRBD1 (6 bases). The CDR3 runs 13 residues. V dropped 1 base and J dropped 7 bases, with 8 bases sitting between them. The CDR3 loop is CASSLGGTNEQFF. CDR3 DNA: TGTGCCAGCAGTTTAGGAGGGACAAATGAGCAGTTCTTC.

This clonotype was picked up a small number of times. V usage is TRBV19 and J usage is TRBJ2-7; 8 positions match TRBD1. This CDR3 spans 14 amino acids. In germline, CDR1 is LNHDA, CDR2 SQIVND (reference sequence). V was pared by 7 bases and J by 6 bases, with 11 bases of the junction left unmatched. CDR3 in amino acids: CASTKDRDSVEQYF. CDR3 in DNA: TGTGCCAGTACCAAGGACAGGGACTCGGTCGAGCAGTACTTC.

The sample holds a few counts of this clonotype. In DNA, the CDR3 is TGTGCCAGCAGCCAAGAGGGACTAGCGGGAGGGCCGGGGACCGGGGAGCTGTTTTTT. This sequence encodes CASSQEGLAGGPGTGELFF. The V call is TRBV3-1, the J call TRBJ2-2; 16 bases are a match to TRBD2. Trimming cost V 0 bases and J 5 bases; bases outside gene matches: 6. This CDR3 spans 19 amino acids. Germline values: CDR1 LGHDT, CDR2 YNNKEL (reference sequence).

This sequence joins TRBV18 and TRBJ2-7, with 10 bases fitting TRBD1. The J segment lost 2 bases and the V segment lost 2 bases, leaving 3 bases of the junction unmatched. CDR1 KGHSH and CDR2 LQKENI come from the germline V gene. The CDR3 is 15 residues long. CDR3 amino acids: CASSPYGTGAYEQYF. CDR3 nucleotides: TGTGCCAGCTCACCATATGGGACAGGGGCCTACGAGCAGTACTTC. Full variable domain (outside the CDR3, taken from reference TRBV18 and TRBJ2-7): NAGVMQNPRHLVRRRGQEARLRCSPMKGHSHVYWYRQLPEEGLKFMVYLQKENIIDESGMPKERFSAEFPKEGPSILRIQQVVRGDSAAYFCASSPYGTGAYEQYFGPGTRLTVT.

J is TRBJ2-1 and V is TRBV10-3; 13 bases map to TRBD2. The CDR3 totals 16 residues. V was pared by 7 bases and J by 7 bases, with 10 bases of the junction left unmatched. Germline CDR1 is ENHRY and CDR2 is SYGVKD. The CDR3: CAITRTSGRLGNEQFF. The CDR3 nucleotides are TGTGCCATCACCAGGACTAGCGGGAGATTGGGGAATGAGCAGTTCTTC.

This rearrangement joins TRBV5-1 to TRBJ2-5; 7 bases map to TRBD2. The CDR3 extends over 14 amino acids. Trimming took 2 bases from V and 5 from J; bases not matched to a gene: 6. Looked up from germline, CDR1 is SGHRS and CDR2 is YFSETQ. CDR3 sequence (DNA): TGCGCCAGCAGCTTCCGGCTAGCGGAGGAGACCCAGTACTTC. Protein: CASSFRLAEETQYF.

The chain has TRBV2 and TRBJ2-1; the match to TRBD2 covers 7 bases. CDR3 length: 14 residues. CDR1 and CDR2 (germline): SNHLY, FYNNEI. V lost 5 bases to trimming and J lost 9 bases; unmatched junction nucleotides: 10. CDR3 nucleotides: TGTGCCAGCAGTTTCCAGCGGGATAGGGGTGAGCAGTTCTTC. Encoded protein: CASSFQRDRGEQFF.

The chain combines TRBV6-1 with TRBJ2-3, with 11 bases aligning to TRBD2. CDR1 is MNHNS, CDR2 SASEGT, per germline. CDR3 length: 15 amino acids. J gave up 3 bases and V 6 bases, and 5 bases lay outside the gene matches. The CDR3: CASRKTSGKTDTQYF. CDR3 sequence (DNA): TGTGCCAGCAGGAAGACTAGCGGGAAGACAGATACGCAGTATTTT.

This clonotype came up many times. The chain employs TRBV12-3 or TRBV12-4 and TRBJ2-1; 7 nucleotides match TRBD2. There are 15 residues in the CDR3. Trimming took 3 bases from V and 7 from J; bases not matched to a gene: 9. CDR3 in amino acids: CASSFRAGDRNEQFF. The CDR3 DNA sequence: TGTGCCAGCAGTTTTCGGGCGGGAGATCGAAATGAGCAGTTCTTC.

As to this clonotype: One base away lies a much larger clone, so this may be a sequencing read error. This sequence joins TRBV12-3 or TRBV12-4 and TRBJ1-1, with D hard to call. The CDR3 is 13 amino acids. Deletions cut 4 bases from V and 2 bases from J, with 8 bases between. The CDR3 is CASSSAANTEAFF. In DNA form, the CDR3 reads TGTGCCAGCAGTTCTGCAGCCAACACTGAAGCTTTCTTT.

The table lists this clonotype with a few counts. The rearrangement links TRBV12-3 or TRBV12-4 to TRBJ2-5; D uncertain. This CDR3 spans 12 amino acids. The V end was cut by 3 bases, the J end by 2 bases, with 4 bases between. The CDR3 loop reads CASSFVQETQYF. The CDR3 DNA follows: TGTGCCAGCAGTTTTGTGCAAGAGACCCAGTACTTC.

The J gene is TRBJ2-1, the V gene TRBV29-1; D gene uncertain. The CDR3 covers 12 residues. Germline CDR1 SQVTM, CDR2 ANQGSEA. Trimming removed 4 bases from V and 8 bases from J, with 12 bases in between. CDR3 nucleotide sequence: TGCAGCGTTGGAGAACAAGTTCATGAGCAGTTCTTC. Protein product: CSVGEQVHEQFF.

The chain uses TRBV15 and TRBJ2-7; D might be TRBD1 (6 bases). Germline CDR1 is LNHNV and CDR2 is YYDKDF (reference sequence). V lost 5 bases and J 3 bases, leaving 17 bases between the germline ends. The CDR3 sequence is 15 residues long. CDR3 coding DNA: TGTGCCACCAGCTCTAGCCGGAGAGGGGGCTACGAGCAGTACTTC. Protein product: CATSSSRRGGYEQYF. Supplemented by reference TRBV15 and TRBJ2-7, the full variable domain reads DAMVIQNPRYQVTQFGKPVTLSCSQTLNHNVMYWYQQKSSQAPKLLFHYYDKDFNNEADTPDNFQSRRPNTSFCFLDIRSPGLGDTAMYLCATSSSRRGGYEQYFGPGTRLTVT.

This clonotype was observed a handful of times. The CDR3 sequence: CATSRKRTGRGETQYF. The DNA of the CDR3 is TGTGCCACCAGCAGAAAAAGGACAGGGAGAGGAGAGACCCAGTACTTC. The chain has TRBV15 and TRBJ2-5, with TRBD1 matching 8 bases. The CDR3 spans 16 residues. Germline-derived CDR1 and CDR2 are LNHNV and YYDKDF (reference sequence). The junction had 9 bases not matched to a gene; V was cut back by 2 bases and J by 4 bases.

This chain joins TRBV30 and TRBJ2-1; 8 bases line up with TRBD2. V shed 2 bases, J shed 2 bases, and the junction held 5 bases outside the gene matches. The germline gives CDR1 GTSNPN, CDR2 SVGIG (reference sequence). This CDR3 is built from 15 residues. As DNA, the CDR3 is TGTGCCTGGAGTATGACTAGCGAAACCTACAATGAGCAGTTCTTC. Its translation is CAWSMTSETYNEQFF.

This clonotype was counted only a few times. The chain joins TRBV20-1 to TRBJ1-1; TRBD1 might be the D (5 bases). The length of the CDR3 is 13 residues. Trimming left V 0 bases short and J 7 bases short, with 12 bases between. The germline V gene encodes CDR1 DFQATT and CDR2 SNEGSKA (reference sequence). CDR3: CSARDPKGLEAFF. The DNA for the CDR3 is TGCAGTGCTAGAGATCCGAAGGGACTTGAAGCTTTCTTT.

This chain uses TRBV29-1 with TRBJ1-1; 8 nucleotides align to TRBD1. CDR1 is SQVTM, CDR2 ANQGSEA, per germline. The CDR3 has 13 amino acids. V was pared by 7 bases and J by 5 bases, with 9 bases of the junction left unmatched. This CDR3 reads CSGQGIWGTEAFF. The CDR3 DNA reads as TGCAGCGGACAGGGGATTTGGGGAACTGAAGCTTTCTTT.

The rearrangement uses TRBV20-1 and TRBJ2-7; TRBD2 matches 7 bases. With V trimmed by 3 bases and J by 2 bases, 7 bases remained unmatched. Germline V gene lookup returns CDR1 DFQATT and CDR2 SNEGSKA (reference sequence). The CDR3 length is 14 residues. This CDR3 is CSARTGGGPYEQYF. As DNA, the CDR3 is TGCAGTGCTAGGACGGGAGGAGGTCCCTACGAGCAGTACTTC.

This clonotype occurred a few times. V usage is TRBV20-1 and J usage is TRBJ2-5; a possible D gene is TRBD1 (5 bases). Trimming left V 0 bases short and J 4 bases short, with 9 bases between. The germline V gene has CDR1 DFQATT and CDR2 SNEGSKA (reference sequence). The CDR3 sequence is 13 residues long. This CDR3 is CSARDRVAETQYF. As DNA, the CDR3 is TGCAGTGCTAGAGACAGGGTGGCAGAGACCCAGTACTTC.

This clonotype was counted only a few times. The V and J genes are TRBV20-1 and TRBJ2-7; 9 bases are a match to TRBD2. J was trimmed by 5 bases and V by 3 bases; bases with no gene match: 5. The CDR3 is 13 residues long. Germline V gives CDR1 DFQATT, CDR2 SNEGSKA (reference sequence). CDR3 sequence (DNA): TGCAGTGCTAGGATCGTAGCGGGAGACGAGCAGTACTTC. This encodes CSARIVAGDEQYF.

The rearrangement uses TRBV29-1 and TRBJ1-1; D remains ambiguous. Germline V gene lookup returns CDR1 SQVTM and CDR2 ANQGSEA. This CDR3 is 13 amino acids long. Between the trimmed V and J ends, which lost 6 bases and 1 base, there was a span of 12 bases. The CDR3 DNA sequence: TGCAGCGTGGAGAGCGGGCAGAACACTGAAGCTTTCTTT. This codes for CSVESGQNTEAFF.

The chain has TRBV7-9 and TRBJ2-3; perhaps TRBD2 as D (6 bases). Germline lookup yields CDR1 SEHNR and CDR2 FQNEAQ (reference sequence). CDR3 size: 15 residues. V shed 7 bases and J shed 0 bases, with 14 bases lying between them. The CDR3 loop reads CASTTPGLSTDTQYF. CDR3 in DNA: TGTGCCAGCACCACCCCGGGACTGAGCACAGATACGCAGTATTTT.

This sequence joins TRBV7-2 and TRBJ2-3; D call uncertain. Looked up from germline, CDR1 is SGHTA and CDR2 is FQGNSA. This CDR3 is 15 amino acids long. V was cut by 3 bases and J by 8 bases, with 18 bases left in between. CDR3 DNA: TGTGCCAGCAGCTTCCTTCGTGGGGTAGACGGTACGCAGTATTTT. It is translated as CASSFLRGVDGTQYF.

This chain connects TRBV21-1 to TRBJ2-1; TRBD1, the D gene given by the table, was not confirmed from the DNA. TRBV21-1 is marked as a pseudogene. The CDR3 has 11 residues. CDR3 loop: CASRQQGEQFF. CDR3 DNA sequence: TGTGCCAGCAGGCAACAGGGGGAGCAGTTCTTC.

This rearrangement joins TRBV20-1 to TRBJ1-1, with 7 bases that match TRBD1. Germline values: CDR1 DFQATT, CDR2 SNEGSKA (reference sequence). CDR3 length equals 13 residues. DNA of the CDR3: TGCAGCCCTTCGACAGGGATTGACACTGAAGCTTTCTTT. Its protein product is CSPSTGIDTEAFF.

The V and J genes are TRBV10-3 and TRBJ2-5, with D unresolved. CDR1 and CDR2 from the germline V gene are ENHRY and SYGVKD. V shed 2 bases and J shed 1 base, with 5 bases lying between them. This CDR3 region has 13 residues. The CDR3 coding sequence is TGTGCCATCAGTGAGCGAACCCAAGAGACCCAGTACTTC. Protein product: CAISERTQETQYF.

This clonotype was detected a few times. V usage is TRBV27 and J usage is TRBJ2-5, with D unclear. Germline V CDR1 and CDR2: MNHEY, SMNVEV (reference sequence). Trimming cost V 7 bases and J 4 bases, with 13 bases left between them. CDR3 length: 13 amino acids. This CDR3 reads CASKMALGETQYF. The DNA of the CDR3 is TGTGCCAGCAAGATGGCCCTGGGAGAGACCCAGTACTTC.

The chain couples TRBV7-2 to TRBJ2-1; TRBD2 agrees at 8 bases. CDR3 size: 13 residues. Germline CDR1 SGHTA, CDR2 FQGNSA. The CDR3 sequence: CASGKPSYNEQFF. The CDR3 nucleotides read TGTGCTAGCGGGAAACCCTCCTACAATGAGCAGTTCTTC.